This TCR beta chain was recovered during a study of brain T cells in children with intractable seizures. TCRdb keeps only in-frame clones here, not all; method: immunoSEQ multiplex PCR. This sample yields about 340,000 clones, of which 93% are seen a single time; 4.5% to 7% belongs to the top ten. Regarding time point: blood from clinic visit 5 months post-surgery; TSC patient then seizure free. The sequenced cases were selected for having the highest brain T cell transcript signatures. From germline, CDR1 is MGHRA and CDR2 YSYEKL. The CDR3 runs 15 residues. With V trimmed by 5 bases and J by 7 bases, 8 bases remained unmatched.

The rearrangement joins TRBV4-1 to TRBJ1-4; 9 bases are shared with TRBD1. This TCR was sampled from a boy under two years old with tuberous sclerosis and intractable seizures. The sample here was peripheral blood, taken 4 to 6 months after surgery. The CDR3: CASSAPGTGSEKLFF. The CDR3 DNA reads TGCGCCAGCAGCGCCCCCGGGACAGGGAGTGAAAAACTGTTTTTT.